This passage covers 30 T cell receptor beta chains from one sample sequenced in a study of response to subunit inactivated influenza vaccine. TCRdb re-called the RT-PCR reads with MiXCR, one entry per CDR3 protein. The table includes 650,000 to 800,000 distinct CDR3 sequences, 18% detected once. Specimen: PBMCs from blood, collected less than 6 days after vaccination. These receptors all stem from a man in his fifties or sixties who received an inactivated influenza vaccine.

The rearrangement joins TRBV2 to TRBJ2-5; a weak D match, TRBD2 (6 bases). The V gene's germline CDR1 is SNHLY and CDR2 FYNNEI. V lost 11 bases and J 5 bases, leaving 21 bases between the germline ends. The CDR3 runs to 14 residues. The DNA for the CDR3 is TGTGCCTCCTGGGCGGGATCACCGAGGGAGACCCAGTACTTC. Protein product: CASWAGSPRETQYF.

CDR3 DNA: TGTGCCAGCAGTTCGATGACTAGCGAGAACAATGAGCAGTTCTTC. Protein sequence: CASSSMTSENNEQFF. The genes are TRBV12-3 or TRBV12-4 and TRBJ2-1; 8 bases are shared with TRBD2. The CDR3 runs to 15 residues. After removal of 4 bases from V and 5 bases from J, the junction contained 7 bases not matched to a gene.

This clonotype was detected a few times. This chain links TRBV4-3 with TRBJ2-1, with 11 nucleotides matching TRBD1. Germline CDR1 LGHNA, CDR2 YSLEER. The CDR3 length is 15 residues. Trimming removed 2 bases from V and 10 bases from J; junction bases left unmatched: 7. CDR3: CASSQQDRGLGEQFF. Written as DNA, the CDR3 is TGCGCCAGCAGCCAACAGGACAGGGGGCTTGGAGAGCAGTTCTTC.

The chain has TRBV30 and TRBJ2-3; 14 positions match TRBD2. Losses at the gene ends were 5 bases for V and 3 bases for J; bases not matched to a gene: 1. The germline V gene encodes CDR1 GTSNPN and CDR2 SVGIG (reference sequence). The CDR3 length is 14 residues. CDR3 residues: CAWGTSGGTDTQYF. The DNA for the CDR3 is TGTGCCTGGGGGACTAGCGGGGGAACAGATACGCAGTATTTT.

Of note for this clonotype: This may be a read error: a much more frequent sequence differs by one nucleotide. The chain uses TRBV5-1 and TRBJ2-5; D unclear. Trimming removed 4 bases from V and 5 bases from J, with 18 bases in between. The CDR3 sequence is 15 residues long. Germline-derived CDR1 and CDR2 are SGHRS and YFSETQ. The CDR3 nucleotides are TGCGCCAGCAGCGGTTCGGTAATTTCGGTGGAGACCCAGTACTTC. It codes for CASSGSVISVETQYF.

This clonotype occurred many times. The J gene is TRBJ2-2, the V gene TRBV4-1; D gene ambiguous. V was trimmed by 0 bases and J by 4 bases, leaving 12 bases between them. CDR3 size: 16 residues. The V gene's germline CDR1 is MGHRA and CDR2 YSYEKL. CDR3 in amino acids: CASSQEETLGTGELFF. As DNA, the CDR3 is TGCGCCAGCAGCCAAGAAGAGACGCTAGGCACCGGGGAGCTGTTTTTT.

This clonotype has a handful of counts. This sequence joins TRBV20-1 and TRBJ1-1; tentative D call: TRBD1 (5 bases). The CDR3 extends over 14 amino acids. Germline CDR1 DFQATT, CDR2 SNEGSKA (reference sequence). V was pared by 0 bases and J by 6 bases, with 14 bases between. The CDR3 here is CSARDLGRRPEAFF. The CDR3 nucleotides are TGCAGTGCTAGAGATCTGGGGCGTCGACCTGAAGCTTTCTTT.

This clonotype occurred a few times. The CDR3 DNA reads as TGCGCCAGCAGCCCGTACGGGAGCGGGGAGCTGTTTTTT. This sequence encodes CASSPYGSGELFF. The genes are TRBV4-3 and TRBJ2-2; the D gene is possibly TRBD2 (6 bases). The CDR3 extends over 13 amino acids. V lost 4 bases, J lost 7 bases, and 10 bases lay in between. Germline CDR1 reads LGHNA; CDR2 reads YSLEER.

This clonotype was seen a handful of times. The chain employs TRBV30 and TRBJ2-5; 8 bases agree with TRBD2. V was pared by 7 bases and J by 5 bases, with 9 bases of the junction left unmatched. This CDR3 contains 13 residues. The germline V gene has CDR1 GTSNPN and CDR2 SVGIG (reference sequence). Here the CDR3 reads CASSGGPGETQYF. CDR3 coding DNA: TGTGCCTCCTCGGGAGGGCCGGGGGAGACCCAGTACTTC. The variable domain in full, completed from reference TRBV30 and TRBJ2-5, reads SQTIHQWPATLVQPVGSPLSLECTVEGTSNPNLYWYRQAAGRGLQLLFYSVGIGQISSEVPQNLSASRPQDRQFILSSKKLLLSDSGFYLCASSGGPGETQYFGPGTRLLVL.

In its sample, this clonotype was seen a few times. The chain uses TRBV9 and TRBJ2-1, with TRBD2 identical over 8 bases. Trimming removed 4 bases from V and 7 bases from J; junction bases left unmatched: 7. The CDR3 sequence is 14 residues long. Germline V lookup: CDR1 SGDLS, CDR2 YYNGEE. In nucleotides, the CDR3 is TGTGCCAGCAGCCCGGGGGGGGGAGGTAATGAGCAGTTCTTC. Amino acids: CASSPGGGGNEQFF.

This clonotype was observed a handful of times. The rearrangement joins TRBV18 to TRBJ1-1; D ambiguous. CDR1 is KGHSH and CDR2 is LQKENI in the germline V gene. CDR3 length: 13 residues. V was clipped by 3 bases and J by 8 bases, with 13 bases between them. CDR3 in DNA: TGTGCCAGCTCACCCCGGGGAGGCGGAGAAGCTTTCTTT. Residues: CASSPRGGGEAFF.

The chain joins TRBV2 to TRBJ2-2; D ambiguous. V dropped 4 bases and J dropped 2 bases, with 8 bases sitting between them. Germline V gene data show CDR1 as SNHLY and CDR2 as FYNNEI. CDR3 length: 14 residues. The CDR3 here is CASSVKINTGELFF. In nucleotides, the CDR3 is TGTGCCAGCAGTGTTAAAATTAACACCGGGGAGCTGTTTTTT.

Only a few counts were recorded for this clonotype. The CDR3 coding sequence is TGTGCCAGCAGCCAGACGACAGGGAACACTGAAGCTTTCTTT. It codes for CASSQTTGNTEAFF. The chain couples TRBV11-2 to TRBJ1-1, with D possibly TRBD1 on 6 matching bases. V dropped 5 bases and J dropped 1 base, with 11 bases sitting between them. The length of the CDR3 is 14 residues. CDR1 is SGHAT and CDR2 is FQNNGV in the germline V gene. The whole variable domain, filled in from reference TRBV11-2 and TRBJ1-1, reads EAGVAQSPRYKIIEKRQSVAFWCNPISGHATLYWYQQILGQGPKLLIQFQNNGVVDDSQLPKDRFSAERLKGVDSTLKIQPAKLEDSAVYLCASSQTTGNTEAFFGQGTRLTVV.

This clonotype was seen at least ten times. The chain couples TRBV15 to TRBJ2-7; D is unresolved. The V end lost 2 bases, the J end lost 3 bases, and 8 bases lay between the germline ends. This CDR3 has 13 amino acids. Germline CDR1 is LNHNV and CDR2 is YYDKDF (reference sequence). CDR3 in DNA: TGTGCCACCAGCAGACCCGGTTACTACGAGCAGTACTTC. This encodes CATSRPGYYEQYF.

The chain is built from TRBV27 and TRBJ2-7, with D possibly being TRBD2 (6 bases). The CDR3 extends over 14 amino acids. Germline CDR1 is MNHEY and CDR2 is SMNVEV (reference sequence). V was pared by 5 bases and J by 1 base, with 12 bases between. The CDR3 sequence is CASSPHLASYEQYF. CDR3 in DNA: TGTGCCAGCAGTCCACACCTAGCGTCCTACGAGCAGTACTTC.

The table lists this clonotype with a few counts. This sequence joins TRBV7-6 and TRBJ1-6; TRBD1 aligns across 9 bases. This CDR3 contains 14 residues. CDR1 SGHVS and CDR2 FNYEAQ come from the germline V gene. J was trimmed by 9 bases and V by 4 bases; bases with no gene match: 4. The CDR3 coding sequence is TGTGCCAGCAGCTCCGGGACAGGGTTTTCACCCCTCCACTTT. This gives the protein CASSSGTGFSPLHF.

The table lists this clonotype with a few counts. The J gene is TRBJ1-3, the V gene TRBV6-6; unclear D gene. The V and J ends lost 5 bases and 11 bases respectively, with 16 bases between them. The CDR3 is 13 residues long. From germline, CDR1 is MNHNY and CDR2 SVGAGI (reference sequence). The CDR3 spells CASSPGYADAIYF. DNA of the CDR3: TGTGCCAGCAGTCCCGGATACGCAGACGCCATATATTTT.

This chain joins TRBV4-1 and TRBJ2-1; D might be TRBD1 (6 bases). CDR1 and CDR2 (germline): MGHRA, YSYEKL. Trimming removed 0 bases from V and 13 bases from J, with 16 bases in between. The CDR3 loop spans 14 amino acids. The CDR3 region is CASSQDWGKGEQFF. The CDR3 nucleotides are TGCGCCAGCAGCCAAGATTGGGGGAAGGGGGAACAGTTCTTC.

The gene calls are TRBV20-1 and TRBJ1-4; the match to TRBD1 covers 7 bases. Germline loops: CDR1 DFQATT, CDR2 SNEGSKA (reference sequence). CDR3 size: 14 residues. Trimming took 6 bases from V and 4 from J; bases not matched to a gene: 8. DNA for the CDR3: TGCAGTGCCAGGGGGGGACAGTTTAATGAAAAACTGTTTTTT. Translated, it gives CSARGGQFNEKLFF.

This clonotype has a count of ten or more. The genes are TRBV12-3 or TRBV12-4 and TRBJ2-3; 8 positions agree with TRBD1. This CDR3 has 16 amino acids. V trimming: 1 base; J trimming: 3 bases; junction bases outside the gene matches: 6. Here the CDR3 DNA reads TGTGCCAGCAGTTTAGGCAGGGGGCGCGATACAGATACGCAGTATTTT. Translated: CASSLGRGRDTDTQYF.

This clonotype was detected only a few times. The V gene is TRBV20-1, the J gene TRBJ2-5; 7 positions match TRBD2. Germline CDR1 is DFQATT and CDR2 is SNEGSKA (reference sequence). J gave up 1 base and V 6 bases, and 8 bases lay outside the gene matches. The CDR3 has 14 amino acids. CDR3 sequence reads: CSARRAGVQETQYF. In nucleotides, the CDR3 is TGCAGTGCGAGGAGGGCGGGGGTCCAAGAGACCCAGTACTTC.

The chain links TRBV10-3 to TRBJ2-1; 13 nucleotides agree with TRBD2. This CDR3 has 15 residues. CDR1 ENHRY and CDR2 SYGVKD come from the germline V gene. After removal of 6 bases from V and 15 bases from J, the junction contained 14 bases not matched to a gene. The CDR3 protein is CAISRFGTSGIEGFF. The CDR3 DNA reads as TGTGCCATCAGCCGCTTCGGGACTAGCGGGATAGAAGGGTTCTTC.

This rearrangement joins TRBV24-1 to TRBJ2-1; no reliable D call. The CDR3 is made up of 12 amino acids. Germline CDR1 reads KGHDR; CDR2 reads SFDVKD. V was clipped by 8 bases and J by 3 bases, with 7 bases between them. CDR3 in amino acids: CATKDLYNEQFF. Written as DNA, the CDR3 is TGTGCCACCAAAGACCTCTACAATGAGCAGTTCTTC.

This clonotype occurred a few times. This chain uses TRBV5-1 with TRBJ2-5, with D perhaps TRBD2 (5 bases). V was trimmed by 1 base and J by 2 bases, leaving 12 bases between them. This CDR3 spans 15 amino acids. Germline loops: CDR1 SGHRS, CDR2 YFSETQ. The CDR3: CASSLQGAEQETQYF. In nucleotides, the CDR3 is TGCGCCAGCAGCTTGCAAGGAGCGGAACAAGAGACCCAGTACTTC.

The V and J genes are TRBV12-3 or TRBV12-4 and TRBJ1-3, with 9 bases that match TRBD1. The CDR3 has 15 amino acids. V trimming: 4 bases; J trimming: 7 bases; junction bases outside the gene matches: 8. CDR3 DNA: TGTGCCAGCAGTTCCCCCGGGACAGGGAGGAACACCATATATTTT. It translates to CASSSPGTGRNTIYF.

The table lists this clonotype with a count of one. The chain recombines TRBV6-1 with TRBJ1-2; D is uncertain. Trimming removed 7 bases at V and 4 bases at J, with 13 bases between. Germline CDR1 MNHNS, CDR2 SASEGT. The length of the CDR3 is 13 residues. DNA of the CDR3: TGTGCCAGCACCCTGGGAACGTCCTATGGCTACACCTTC. This codes for CASTLGTSYGYTF.

CDR3 DNA sequence: TGTGCCACCAGCAGAGTTGGGGGAGAAGAGACCCAGTACTTC. Amino acids: CATSRVGGEETQYF. The chain couples TRBV15 to TRBJ2-5; either TRBD1 or TRBD2 may supply D (5 bases each). V dropped 1 base and J dropped 3 bases, with 9 bases sitting between them. This CDR3 region has 14 residues. The germline CDR1 and CDR2 sequences are LNHNV and YYDKDF (reference sequence).

This clonotype was seen more than once but under ten times. This sequence joins TRBV10-3 and TRBJ2-7; TRBD2 matches 11 bases. Germline V lookup: CDR1 ENHRY, CDR2 SYGVKD. The V segment lost 3 bases and the J segment 6 bases; nucleotides outside the gene matches: 10. CDR3 size: 16 residues. CDR3 residues: CAISEILGLAGGEQYF. CDR3 nucleotide sequence: TGTGCCATCAGTGAAATTTTAGGGCTAGCGGGAGGCGAGCAGTACTTC.

This clonotype came up many times. The chain is built from TRBV7-3 and TRBJ2-1, with D perhaps TRBD2 (6 bases). CDR1 and CDR2 from the germline V gene are SGHTA and FQGTGA. This CDR3 contains 13 residues. The V gene lost 1 base and the J gene lost 10 bases, with 11 bases spanning the gap. Written as DNA, the CDR3 is TGTGCCAGCAGCTTAATGATAGGGAGGGAGCAGTTCTTC. This sequence encodes CASSLMIGREQFF.

The table lists this clonotype with a few counts. V is TRBV12-3 or TRBV12-4 and J is TRBJ2-1; a possible D gene is TRBD2 (6 bases). This CDR3 spans 16 amino acids. Trimming cost V 6 bases and J 0 bases, with 15 bases left between them. CDR3 in amino acids: CASSSPGDFSYNEQFF. The CDR3 DNA sequence: TGTGCCAGCAGCTCCCCTGGGGACTTCTCCTACAATGAGCAGTTCTTC.